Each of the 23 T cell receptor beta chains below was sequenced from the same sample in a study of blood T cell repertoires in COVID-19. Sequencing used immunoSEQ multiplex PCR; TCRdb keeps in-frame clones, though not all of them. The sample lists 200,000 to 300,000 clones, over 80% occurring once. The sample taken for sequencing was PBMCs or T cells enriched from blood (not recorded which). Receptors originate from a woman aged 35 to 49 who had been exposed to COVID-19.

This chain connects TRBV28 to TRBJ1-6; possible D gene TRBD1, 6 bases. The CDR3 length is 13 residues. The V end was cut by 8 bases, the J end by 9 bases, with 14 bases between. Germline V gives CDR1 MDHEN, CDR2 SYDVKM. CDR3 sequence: CASHYRTASPLHF. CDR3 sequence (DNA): TGTGCCAGCCACTACCGGACAGCTTCACCCCTCCACTTT.

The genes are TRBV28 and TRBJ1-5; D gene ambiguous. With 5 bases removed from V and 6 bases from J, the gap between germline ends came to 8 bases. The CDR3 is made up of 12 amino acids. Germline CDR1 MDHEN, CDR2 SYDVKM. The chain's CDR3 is CASSPSGQPQHF. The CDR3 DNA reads TGTGCCAGCAGTCCCTCGGGTCAGCCCCAGCATTTT.

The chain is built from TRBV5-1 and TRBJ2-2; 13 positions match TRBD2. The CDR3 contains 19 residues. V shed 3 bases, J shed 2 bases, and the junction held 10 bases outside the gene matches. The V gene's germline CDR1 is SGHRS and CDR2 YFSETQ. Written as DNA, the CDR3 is TGCGCCAGCAGCTCGCTACTAGCGGGGGGGCTCCGAAACACCGGGGAGCTGTTTTTT. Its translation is CASSSLLAGGLRNTGELFF.

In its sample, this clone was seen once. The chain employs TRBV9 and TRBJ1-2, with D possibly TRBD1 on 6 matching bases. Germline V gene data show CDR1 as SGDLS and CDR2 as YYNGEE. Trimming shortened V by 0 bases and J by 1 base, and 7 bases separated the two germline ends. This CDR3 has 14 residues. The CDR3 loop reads CASSVAQGNYGYTF. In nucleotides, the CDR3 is TGTGCCAGCAGCGTAGCACAGGGTAACTATGGCTACACCTTC.

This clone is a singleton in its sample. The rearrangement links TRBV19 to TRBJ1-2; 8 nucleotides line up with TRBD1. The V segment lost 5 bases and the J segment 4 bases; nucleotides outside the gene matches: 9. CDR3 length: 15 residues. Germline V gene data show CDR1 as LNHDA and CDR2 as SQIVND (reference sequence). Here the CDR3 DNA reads TGTGCCAGTAGTCCAAAGGCGACAGGGGTCTATGGCTACACCTTC. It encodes CASSPKATGVYGYTF.

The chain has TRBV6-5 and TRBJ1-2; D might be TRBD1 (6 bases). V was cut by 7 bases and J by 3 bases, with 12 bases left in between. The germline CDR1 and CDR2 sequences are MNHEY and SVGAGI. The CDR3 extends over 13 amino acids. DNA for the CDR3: TGTGCCAGCACAACCAACAGGGACTATGGCTACACCTTC. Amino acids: CASTTNRDYGYTF.

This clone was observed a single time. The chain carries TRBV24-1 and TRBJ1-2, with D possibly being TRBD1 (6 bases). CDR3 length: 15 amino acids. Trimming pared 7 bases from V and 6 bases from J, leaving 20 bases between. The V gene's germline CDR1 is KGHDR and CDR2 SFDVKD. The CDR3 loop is CATSGSGTPLDGYTF. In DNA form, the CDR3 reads TGTGCCACCAGCGGATCCGGGACACCCTTGGATGGCTACACCTTC.

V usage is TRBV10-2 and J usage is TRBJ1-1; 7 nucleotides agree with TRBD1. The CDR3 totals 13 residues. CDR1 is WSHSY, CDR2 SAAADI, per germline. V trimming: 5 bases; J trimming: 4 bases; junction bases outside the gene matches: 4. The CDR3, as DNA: TGCGCCAGCAGTAATTGGGACAGCACTGAAGCTTTCTTT. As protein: CASSNWDSTEAFF.

The CDR3, as DNA: TGCGCCAGCAGCTTGGGAGGGACAGGAGCCTACGAGCAGTACTTC. Its protein product is CASSLGGTGAYEQYF. V is TRBV5-1 and J is TRBJ2-7, with 8 bases identical to TRBD1. There are 15 residues in the CDR3. The ends lost 0 bases at V and 2 bases at J; junction bases unmatched: 4. Per the germline V gene, CDR1 is SGHRS and CDR2 is YFSETQ. Using reference TRBV5-1 and TRBJ2-7 for the parts outside the CDR3, the full variable domain is KAGVTQTPRYLIKTRGQQVTLSCSPISGHRSVSWYQQTPGQGLQFLFEYFSETQRNKGNFPGRFSGRQFSNSRSEMNVSTLELGDSALYLCASSLGGTGAYEQYFGPGTRLTVT.

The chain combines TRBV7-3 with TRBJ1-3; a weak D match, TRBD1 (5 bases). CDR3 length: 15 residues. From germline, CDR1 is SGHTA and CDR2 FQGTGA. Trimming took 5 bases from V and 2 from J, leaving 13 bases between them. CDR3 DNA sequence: TGTGCCAGCAGCACTATGGGGGGTGCTGGAAACACCATATATTTT. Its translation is CASSTMGGAGNTIYF.

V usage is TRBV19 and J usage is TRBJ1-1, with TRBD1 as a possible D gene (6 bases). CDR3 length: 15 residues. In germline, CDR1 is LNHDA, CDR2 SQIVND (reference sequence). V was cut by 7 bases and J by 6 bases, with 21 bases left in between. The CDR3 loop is CASKGGELGAAEAFF. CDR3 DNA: TGTGCCAGTAAGGGAGGGGAGTTGGGGGCCGCTGAAGCTTTCTTT.

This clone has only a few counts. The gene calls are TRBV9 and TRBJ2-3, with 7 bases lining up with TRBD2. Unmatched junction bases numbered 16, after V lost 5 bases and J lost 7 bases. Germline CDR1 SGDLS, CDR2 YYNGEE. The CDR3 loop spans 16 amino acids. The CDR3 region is CASSLGYGGMSYTQYF. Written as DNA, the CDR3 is TGTGCCAGCAGTCTCGGGTACGGGGGGATGAGTTATACGCAGTATTTT.

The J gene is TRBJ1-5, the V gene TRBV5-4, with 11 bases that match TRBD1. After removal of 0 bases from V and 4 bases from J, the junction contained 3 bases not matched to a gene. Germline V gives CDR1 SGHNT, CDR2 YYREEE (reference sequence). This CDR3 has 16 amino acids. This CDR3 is CASSLGTGGQNQPQHF. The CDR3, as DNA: TGTGCCAGCAGCTTGGGGACAGGGGGCCAAAATCAGCCCCAGCATTTT. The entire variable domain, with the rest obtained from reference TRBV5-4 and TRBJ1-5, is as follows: ETGVTQSPTHLIKTRGQQVTLRCSSQSGHNTVSWYQQALGQGPQFIFQYYREEENGRGNFPPRFSGLQFPNYSSELNVNALELDDSALYLCASSLGTGGQNQPQHFGDGTRLSIL.

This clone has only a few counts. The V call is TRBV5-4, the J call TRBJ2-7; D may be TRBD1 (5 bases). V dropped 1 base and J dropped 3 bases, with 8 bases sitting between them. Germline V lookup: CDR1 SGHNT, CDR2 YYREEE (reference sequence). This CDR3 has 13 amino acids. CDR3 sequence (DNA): TGTGCCAGCAGCTTGCAGGGTCGCTACGAGCAGTACTTC. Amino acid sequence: CASSLQGRYEQYF.

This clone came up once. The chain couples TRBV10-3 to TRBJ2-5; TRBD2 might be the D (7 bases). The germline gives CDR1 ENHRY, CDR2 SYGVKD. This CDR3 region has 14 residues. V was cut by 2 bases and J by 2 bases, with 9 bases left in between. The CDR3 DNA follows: TGTGCCATCAGTGAGGGGAGGGGGCAAGAGACCCAGTACTTC. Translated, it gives CAISEGRGQETQYF.

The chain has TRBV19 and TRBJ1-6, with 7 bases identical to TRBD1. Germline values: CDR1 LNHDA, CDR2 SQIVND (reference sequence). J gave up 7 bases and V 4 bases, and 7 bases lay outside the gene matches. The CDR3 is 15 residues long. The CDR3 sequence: CASSNRDRPNSPLHF. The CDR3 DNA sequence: TGTGCCAGTAGTAACCGGGACAGACCGAATTCACCCCTCCACTTT.

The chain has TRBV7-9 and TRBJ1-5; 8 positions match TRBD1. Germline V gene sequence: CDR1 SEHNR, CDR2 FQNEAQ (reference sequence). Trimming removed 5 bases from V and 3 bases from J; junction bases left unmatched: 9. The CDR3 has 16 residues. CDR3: CASSMAGQADNQPQHF. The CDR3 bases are TGTGCCAGCAGCATGGCGGGACAGGCCGACAATCAGCCCCAGCATTTT.

Written as DNA, the CDR3 is TGTGCCAGCAATTACCGATCAGGGACTGAAGCTTTCTTT. It translates to CASNYRSGTEAFF. This rearrangement joins TRBV28 to TRBJ1-1; the D gene is possibly TRBD1 (5 bases). The CDR3 has 13 amino acids. Germline loops: CDR1 MDHEN, CDR2 SYDVKM. Trimming shortened V by 7 bases and J by 5 bases, and 14 bases separated the two germline ends.

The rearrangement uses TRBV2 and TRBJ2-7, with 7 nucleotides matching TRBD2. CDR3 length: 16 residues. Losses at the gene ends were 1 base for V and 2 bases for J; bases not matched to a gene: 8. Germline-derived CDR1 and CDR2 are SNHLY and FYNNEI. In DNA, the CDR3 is TGTGCCAGCAGTGAAGTCGTGGCTAGCGGAACCTACGAGCAGTACGTC. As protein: CASSEVVASGTYEQYV.

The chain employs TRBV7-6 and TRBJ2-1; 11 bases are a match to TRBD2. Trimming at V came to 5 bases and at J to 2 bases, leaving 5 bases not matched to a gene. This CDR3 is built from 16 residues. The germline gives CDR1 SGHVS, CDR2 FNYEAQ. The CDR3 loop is CASSKGLAGPYNEQFF. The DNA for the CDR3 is TGTGCCAGCAGCAAAGGACTAGCGGGCCCCTACAATGAGCAGTTCTTC.

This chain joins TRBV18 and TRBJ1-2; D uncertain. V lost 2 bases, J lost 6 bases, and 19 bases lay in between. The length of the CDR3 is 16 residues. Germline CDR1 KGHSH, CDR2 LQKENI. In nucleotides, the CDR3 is TGTGCCAGCTCACCATCCGCTGCGGGTCCATTGGATGGCTACACCTTC. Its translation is CASSPSAAGPLDGYTF. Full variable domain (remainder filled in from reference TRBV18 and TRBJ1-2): NAGVMQNPRHLVRRRGQEARLRCSPMKGHSHVYWYRQLPEEGLKFMVYLQKENIIDESGMPKERFSAEFPKEGPSILRIQQVVRGDSAAYFCASSPSAAGPLDGYTFGSGTRLTVV.

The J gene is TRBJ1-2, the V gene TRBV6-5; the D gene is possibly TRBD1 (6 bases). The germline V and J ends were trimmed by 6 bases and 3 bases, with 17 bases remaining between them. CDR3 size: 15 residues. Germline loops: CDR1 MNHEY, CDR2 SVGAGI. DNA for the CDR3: TGTGCCAGCAGAGACACCGACAGGAGCGACTATGGCTACACCTTC. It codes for CASRDTDRSDYGYTF.

The DNA of the CDR3 is TGTGCCAGCAAGCTCTCTGGGGCCAACGTCCTGACTTTC. It translates to CASKLSGANVLTF. This chain uses TRBV2 with TRBJ2-6; D remains ambiguous. Trimming took off 7 bases at V and 0 bases at J, with 4 bases between the two ends. This CDR3 has 13 amino acids. CDR1 is SNHLY and CDR2 is FYNNEI in the germline V gene.